This T cell receptor beta chain stems from a study of CD8 T cells in Susac syndrome. A quantity of about 0.5 to 1 ug RNA underwent reverse transcription using random hexamers. TCRdb reprocessed the immunoSEQ multiplex PCR reads with MiXCR, giving one entry per CDR3 protein. This table holds about 85,000 distinct CDR3 sequences, 95% found once. As concerns this clonotype: Its cognate antigen is unknown.

Sequencing of TCR beta drew on CD8+ and CD4+ T cells from blood. Purification of the CD8+ and CD4+ T cells relied on negative isolation, and TEMRA cells underwent FACS enrichment. V dropped 8 bases and J dropped 5; count of bases not matched to a gene: 8. Germline CDR1 and CDR2: MNHEY and SMNVEV (reference sequence). The CDR3 covers 13 residues. Study-level findings and limits: Susac-specific public clones numbered 15 to 20 in total CD8+ repertoires (and 4 or 5 in CD8+ TEMRA repertoires).

This TCR came from a human donor with Susac syndrome. The rearrangement joins TRBV27 to TRBJ1-2; 7 bases line up with TRBD1. The source material was CD8+ T cells from PBMCs. This CDR3 is CASLGGDRYGYTF. Written as DNA, the CDR3 is TGTGCCAGCCTCGGTGGGGACAGATATGGCTACACCTTC.